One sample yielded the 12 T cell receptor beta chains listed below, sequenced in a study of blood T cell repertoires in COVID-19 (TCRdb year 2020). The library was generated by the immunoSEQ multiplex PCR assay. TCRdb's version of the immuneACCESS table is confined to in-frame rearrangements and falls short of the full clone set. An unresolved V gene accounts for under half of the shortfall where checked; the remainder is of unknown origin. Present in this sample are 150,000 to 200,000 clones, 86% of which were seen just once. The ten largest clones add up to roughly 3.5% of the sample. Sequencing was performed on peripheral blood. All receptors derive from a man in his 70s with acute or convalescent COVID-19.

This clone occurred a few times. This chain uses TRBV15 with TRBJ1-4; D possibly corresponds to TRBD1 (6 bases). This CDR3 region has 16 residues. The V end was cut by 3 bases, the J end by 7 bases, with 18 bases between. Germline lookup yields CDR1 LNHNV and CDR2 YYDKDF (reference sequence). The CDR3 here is CATSSGPFGGGEKLFF. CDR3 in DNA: TGTGCCACCAGCAGCGGCCCTTTTGGGGGCGGTGAAAAACTGTTTTTT.

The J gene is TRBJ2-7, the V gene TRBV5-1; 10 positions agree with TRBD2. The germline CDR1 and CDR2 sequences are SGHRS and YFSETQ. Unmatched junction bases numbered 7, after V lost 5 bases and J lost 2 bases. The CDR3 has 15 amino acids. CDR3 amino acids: CASRFASGGAYEQYF. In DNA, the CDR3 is TGCGCCAGCAGATTCGCTAGCGGGGGAGCCTACGAGCAGTACTTC.

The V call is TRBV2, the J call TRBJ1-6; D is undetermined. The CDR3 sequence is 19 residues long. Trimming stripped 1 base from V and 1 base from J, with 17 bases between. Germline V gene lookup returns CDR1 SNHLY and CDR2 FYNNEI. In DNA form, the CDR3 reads TGTGCCAGCAGTGAAGGGGCCGGTGGCCTTACGTCCTATAATTCACCCCTCCACTTT. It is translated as CASSEGAGGLTSYNSPLHF.

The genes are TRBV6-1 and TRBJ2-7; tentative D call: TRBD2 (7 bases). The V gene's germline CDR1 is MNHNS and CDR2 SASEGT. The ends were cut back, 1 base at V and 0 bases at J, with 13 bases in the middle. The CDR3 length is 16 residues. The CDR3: CASSEGWGGGSYEQYF. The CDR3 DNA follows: TGTGCCAGCAGTGAAGGTTGGGGAGGGGGCTCCTACGAGCAGTACTTC.

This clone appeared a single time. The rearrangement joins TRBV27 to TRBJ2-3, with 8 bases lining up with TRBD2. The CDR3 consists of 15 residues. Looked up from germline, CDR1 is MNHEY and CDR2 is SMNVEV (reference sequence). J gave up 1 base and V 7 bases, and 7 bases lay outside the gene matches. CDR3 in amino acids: CASTFLAGRTDTQYF. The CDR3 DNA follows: TGTGCCAGCACCTTCCTAGCGGGCCGCACAGATACGCAGTATTTT.

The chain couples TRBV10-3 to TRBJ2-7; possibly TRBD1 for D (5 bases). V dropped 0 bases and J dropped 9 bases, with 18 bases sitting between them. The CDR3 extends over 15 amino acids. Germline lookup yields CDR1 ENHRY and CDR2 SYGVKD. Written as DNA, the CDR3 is TGTGCCATCAGTGAGTCGCCGAACTCAAAAGACAGGCAGTACTTC. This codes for CAISESPNSKDRQYF.

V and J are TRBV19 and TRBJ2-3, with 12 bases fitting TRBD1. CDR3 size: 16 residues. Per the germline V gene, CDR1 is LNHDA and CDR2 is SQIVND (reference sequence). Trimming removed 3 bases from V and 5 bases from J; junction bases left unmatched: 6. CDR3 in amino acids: CASSIGTGGGGDTQYF. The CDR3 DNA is TGTGCCAGTAGTATCGGGACAGGGGGCGGAGGAGATACGCAGTATTTT.

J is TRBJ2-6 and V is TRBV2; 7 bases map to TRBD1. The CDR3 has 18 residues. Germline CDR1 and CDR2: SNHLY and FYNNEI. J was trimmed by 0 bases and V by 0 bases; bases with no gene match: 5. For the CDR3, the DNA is TGTGCCAGCAGTGAAGCAAGGGGGCTCCACTCTGGGGCCAACGTCCTGACTTTC. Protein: CASSEARGLHSGANVLTF. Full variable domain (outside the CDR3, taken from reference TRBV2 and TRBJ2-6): EPEVTQTPSHQVTQMGQEVILRCVPISNHLYFYWYRQILGQKVEFLVSFYNNEISEKSEIFDDQFSVERPDGSNFTLKIRSTKLEDSAMYFCASSEARGLHSGANVLTFGAGSRLTVL.

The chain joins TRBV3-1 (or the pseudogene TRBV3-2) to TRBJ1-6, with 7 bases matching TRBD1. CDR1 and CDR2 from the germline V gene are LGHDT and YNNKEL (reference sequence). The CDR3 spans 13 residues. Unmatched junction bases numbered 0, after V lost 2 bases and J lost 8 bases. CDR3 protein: CASSQTGDSPLHF. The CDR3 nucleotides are TGTGCCAGCAGCCAAACAGGGGATTCACCCCTCCACTTT.

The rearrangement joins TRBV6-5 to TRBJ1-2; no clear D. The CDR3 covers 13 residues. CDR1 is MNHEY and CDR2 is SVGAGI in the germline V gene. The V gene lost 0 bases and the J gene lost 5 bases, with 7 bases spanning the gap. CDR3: CASSYSRDYGYTF. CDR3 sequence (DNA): TGTGCCAGCAGTTACTCGAGGGATTATGGCTACACCTTC.

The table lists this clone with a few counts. The CDR3 nucleotides read TGTGCCAGCAGCCTCCGGACAGGGGGTAACGAGCAGTACTTC. This sequence encodes CASSLRTGGNEQYF. The rearrangement joins TRBV5-8 to TRBJ2-7; 10 positions match TRBD1. V shed 4 bases and J 5 bases; nucleotides not matched to a gene: 6. The CDR3 runs to 14 residues. Germline-derived CDR1 and CDR2 are SGHTS and YDEGEE.

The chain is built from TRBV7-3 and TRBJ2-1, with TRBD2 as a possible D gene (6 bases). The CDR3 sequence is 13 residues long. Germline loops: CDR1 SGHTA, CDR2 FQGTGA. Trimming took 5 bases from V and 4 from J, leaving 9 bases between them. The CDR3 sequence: CASSVREYNEQFF. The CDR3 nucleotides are TGTGCCAGCAGCGTACGGGAGTACAATGAGCAGTTCTTC.